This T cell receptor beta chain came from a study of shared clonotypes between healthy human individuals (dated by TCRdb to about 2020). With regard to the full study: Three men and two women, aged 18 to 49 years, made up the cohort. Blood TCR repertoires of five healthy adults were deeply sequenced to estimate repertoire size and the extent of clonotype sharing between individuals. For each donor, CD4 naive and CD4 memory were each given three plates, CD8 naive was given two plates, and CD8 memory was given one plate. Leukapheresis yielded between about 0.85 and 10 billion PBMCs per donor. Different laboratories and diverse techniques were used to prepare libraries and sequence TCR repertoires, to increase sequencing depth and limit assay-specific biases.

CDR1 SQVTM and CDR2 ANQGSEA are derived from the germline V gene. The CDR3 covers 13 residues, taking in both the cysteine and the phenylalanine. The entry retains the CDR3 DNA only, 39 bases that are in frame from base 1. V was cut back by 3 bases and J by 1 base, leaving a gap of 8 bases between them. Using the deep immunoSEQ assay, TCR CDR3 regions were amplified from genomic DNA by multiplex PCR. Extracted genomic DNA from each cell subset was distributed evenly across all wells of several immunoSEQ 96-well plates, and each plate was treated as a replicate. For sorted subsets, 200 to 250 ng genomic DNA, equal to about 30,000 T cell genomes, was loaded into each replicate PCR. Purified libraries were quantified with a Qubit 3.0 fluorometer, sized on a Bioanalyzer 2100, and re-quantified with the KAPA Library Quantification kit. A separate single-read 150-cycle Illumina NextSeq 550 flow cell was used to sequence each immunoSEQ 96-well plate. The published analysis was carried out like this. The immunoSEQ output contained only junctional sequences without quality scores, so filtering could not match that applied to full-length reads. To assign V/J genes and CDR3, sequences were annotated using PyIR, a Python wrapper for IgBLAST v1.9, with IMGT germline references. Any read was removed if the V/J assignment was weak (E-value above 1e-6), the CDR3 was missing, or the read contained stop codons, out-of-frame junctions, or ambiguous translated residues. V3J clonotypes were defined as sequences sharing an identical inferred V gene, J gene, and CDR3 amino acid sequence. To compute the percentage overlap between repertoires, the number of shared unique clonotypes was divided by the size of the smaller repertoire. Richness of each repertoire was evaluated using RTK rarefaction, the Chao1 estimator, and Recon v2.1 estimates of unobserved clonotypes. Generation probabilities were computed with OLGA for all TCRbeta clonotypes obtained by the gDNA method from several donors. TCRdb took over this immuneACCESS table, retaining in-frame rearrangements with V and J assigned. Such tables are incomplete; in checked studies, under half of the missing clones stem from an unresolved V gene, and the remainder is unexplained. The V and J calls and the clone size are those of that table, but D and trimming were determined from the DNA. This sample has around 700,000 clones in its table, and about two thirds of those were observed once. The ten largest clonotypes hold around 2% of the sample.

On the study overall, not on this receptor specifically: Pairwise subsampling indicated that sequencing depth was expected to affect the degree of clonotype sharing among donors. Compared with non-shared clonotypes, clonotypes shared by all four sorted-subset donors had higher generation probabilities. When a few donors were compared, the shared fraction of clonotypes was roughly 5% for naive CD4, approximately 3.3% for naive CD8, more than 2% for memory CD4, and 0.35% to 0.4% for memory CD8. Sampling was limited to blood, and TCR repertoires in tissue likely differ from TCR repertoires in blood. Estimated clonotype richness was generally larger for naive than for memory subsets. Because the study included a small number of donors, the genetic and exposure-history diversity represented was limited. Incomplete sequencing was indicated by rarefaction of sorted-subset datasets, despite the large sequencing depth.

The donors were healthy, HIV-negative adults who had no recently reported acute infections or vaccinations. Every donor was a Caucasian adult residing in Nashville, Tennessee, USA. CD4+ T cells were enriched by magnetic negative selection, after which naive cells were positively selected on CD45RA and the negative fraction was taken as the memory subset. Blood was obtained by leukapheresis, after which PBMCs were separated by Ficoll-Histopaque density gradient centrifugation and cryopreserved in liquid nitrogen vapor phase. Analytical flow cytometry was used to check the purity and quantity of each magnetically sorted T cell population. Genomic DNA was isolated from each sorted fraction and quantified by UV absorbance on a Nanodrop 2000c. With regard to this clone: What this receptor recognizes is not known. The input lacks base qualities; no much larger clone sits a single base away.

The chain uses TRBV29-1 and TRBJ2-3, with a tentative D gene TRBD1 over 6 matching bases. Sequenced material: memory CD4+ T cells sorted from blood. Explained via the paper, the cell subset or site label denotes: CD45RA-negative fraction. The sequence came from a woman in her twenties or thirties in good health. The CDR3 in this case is CSVDRQGTDTQYF. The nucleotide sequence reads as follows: TGCAGCGTTGATAGACAGGGCACAGATACGCAGTATTTT.